The 17 T cell receptor beta chains presented below share a single source sample, sequenced in a study of T-cell reconstitution after alpha-beta-depleted transplantation in children. Unique molecular identifiers were incorporated when the TCRbeta library was constructed. TCRdb re-called the PCR reads with MiXCR, one entry per CDR3 protein. The table has 500,000 or so distinct CDR3 sequences, 11% seen once; the top ten hold approximately 15%. Sequences were derived from PBMCs, mostly from graft donor cells, sampled 180 days after TCRalphabeta/CD19-depleted stem cell transplant. These receptors all stem from a female patient between 2 and 15 years old who had a stem cell transplant for aplastic anemia, so the T cells may come from the graft donor.

In this sample, this clonotype turned up a few times. The chain uses TRBV29-1 and TRBJ1-5, with TRBD1 identical over 8 bases. The V gene's germline CDR1 is SQVTM and CDR2 ANQGSEA. The CDR3 runs 13 residues. The V segment lost 4 bases and the J segment 6 bases; nucleotides outside the gene matches: 5. In DNA, the CDR3 is TGCAGCGTTGTACAGGGGGGAGGTCAGCCCCAGCATTTT. Protein product: CSVVQGGGQPQHF.

This clonotype was seen a handful of times. The chain employs TRBV6-2 or TRBV6-3 and TRBJ2-7; TRBD2 aligns across 7 bases. This CDR3 has 15 amino acids. Germline V gene sequence: CDR1 MNHEY, CDR2 SVGEGT. Unmatched junction bases numbered 8, after V lost 6 bases and J lost 0 bases. This chain's CDR3 is CASRRSASGSYEQYF. In DNA form, the CDR3 reads TGTGCCAGCAGACGGTCGGCTAGCGGCTCCTACGAGCAGTACTTC.

The chain uses TRBV7-2 and TRBJ2-7; D is possibly TRBD1 or TRBD2 (5 bases each). V lost 1 base and J lost 6, with 13 bases in between. Germline V gene lookup returns CDR1 SGHTA and CDR2 FQGNSA. The CDR3 spans 14 residues. CDR3 in DNA: TGTGCCAGCAGCTTAGTTGGGGGAGCCCTCGAGCAGTACTTC. The encoded protein is CASSLVGGALEQYF.

This clonotype was counted many times. The chain joins TRBV7-3 to TRBJ2-3; perhaps TRBD2 as D (6 bases). The CDR3 consists of 15 residues. CDR1 SGHTA and CDR2 FQGTGA come from the germline V gene. Trimming took off 3 bases at V and 4 bases at J, with 14 bases between the two ends. For the CDR3, the DNA is TGTGCCAGCAGCTTCTCCGGGAGTCGGGCAGATACGCAGTATTTT. This gives the protein CASSFSGSRADTQYF.

The rearrangement uses TRBV15 and TRBJ1-3; perhaps TRBD1 as D (5 bases). Per the germline V gene, CDR1 is LNHNV and CDR2 is YYDKDF (reference sequence). Between the trimmed V and J ends, which lost 8 bases and 5 bases, there was a span of 16 bases. The CDR3 covers 14 residues. The CDR3 DNA sequence: TGTGCCACCGCAGGGAGCAGAACCCGAAACACCATATATTTT. Its protein product is CATAGSRTRNTIYF.

This clonotype occurred a few times. This chain joins TRBV7-2 and TRBJ2-7, with D maybe TRBD1 (6 bases). Trimming took 4 bases from V and 2 from J, leaving 21 bases between them. The CDR3 length is 17 residues. Germline V gives CDR1 SGHTA, CDR2 FQGNSA. CDR3 residues: CASSYPPWTVNPYEQYF. CDR3 nucleotides: TGTGCCAGCAGCTATCCACCCTGGACAGTCAACCCCTACGAGCAGTACTTC. The full variable domain, completed using reference TRBV7-2 and TRBJ2-7, is GAGVSQSPSNKVTEKGKDVELRCDPISGHTALYWYRQSLGQGLEFLIYFQGNSAPDKSGLPSDRFSAERTGGSVSTLTIQRTQQEDSAVYLCASSYPPWTVNPYEQYFGPGTRLTVT.

This clonotype was observed at least ten times. V gene TRBV7-9 combines with J gene TRBJ1-1; D remains unclear. The CDR3 is 12 amino acids. Germline V gene sequence: CDR1 SEHNR, CDR2 FQNEAQ (reference sequence). V lost 1 base, J lost 5 bases, and 5 bases lay in between. The CDR3 DNA is TGTGCCAGCAGCTTAGATGTGACTGAAGCTTTCTTT. Translating gives CASSLDVTEAFF.

This clonotype was detected ten times or more. This sequence joins TRBV5-1 and TRBJ2-5; D is perhaps TRBD2 (5 bases). CDR3 length equals 14 residues. V was trimmed by 2 bases and J by 1 base, leaving 9 bases between them. Germline V CDR1 and CDR2: SGHRS, YFSETQ. The CDR3 DNA reads as TGCGCCAGCAGCTTTCGGGGATTCCAAGAGACCCAGTACTTC. The encoded protein is CASSFRGFQETQYF.

Notes on this clonotype: The germline gene is not matched at one end of the junction; a read error may be the cause. CDR3 residues: CATSRFPSGSSYNEQFF. The CDR3 nucleotides read TGTGCCACCAGCCGTTTCCCCAGCGGATCCTCCTACAATGAGCAGTTCTTC. The rearrangement uses TRBV11-2 and TRBJ2-1; TRBD2 might be the D (5 bases). The CDR3 sequence is 17 residues long. The germline CDR1 and CDR2 sequences are SGHAT and FQNNGV.

This clonotype was detected only a few times. The J gene is TRBJ2-1, the V gene TRBV5-6; 13 nucleotides line up with TRBD2. The V segment lost 4 bases and the J segment 8 bases; nucleotides outside the gene matches: 15. CDR3 length: 18 residues. Germline CDR1 SGHDT, CDR2 YYEEEE. CDR3 amino acids: CASSPVGLAGSRGDEQFF. The CDR3 region has the DNA TGTGCCAGCAGCCCGGTGGGACTAGCGGGGTCCAGGGGCGATGAGCAGTTCTTC.

This clonotype has a handful of counts. The chain employs TRBV12-3 or TRBV12-4 and TRBJ2-5, with 8 bases lining up with TRBD1. The CDR3 runs 13 residues. V lost 8 bases to trimming and J lost 3 bases; unmatched junction nucleotides: 5. In DNA, the CDR3 is TGTGCCAGCTCAGGGGGCTGGAAAGAGACCCAGTACTTC. It translates to CASSGGWKETQYF.

The gene calls are TRBV27 and TRBJ2-1; TRBD1 matches at 10 bases. There are 14 residues in the CDR3. Losses at the gene ends were 7 bases for V and 5 bases for J; bases not matched to a gene: 5. Per the germline V gene, CDR1 is MNHEY and CDR2 is SMNVEV (reference sequence). The CDR3: CASTWTGGDNEQFF. For the CDR3, the DNA is TGTGCCAGCACATGGACAGGGGGGGACAATGAGCAGTTCTTC.

This clonotype was found a few times. The chain has TRBV15 and TRBJ2-3, with 9 positions matching TRBD1. J gave up 3 bases and V 3 bases, and 19 bases lay outside the gene matches. CDR3 size: 20 residues. Germline V gene data show CDR1 as LNHNV and CDR2 as YYDKDF (reference sequence). The CDR3 region has the DNA TGTGCCACCAGCAGGCCTACCGGGACAGGGTCCCTAATAAGAACAGATACGCAGTATTTT. Its translation: CATSRPTGTGSLIRTDTQYF.

The V call is TRBV27, the J call TRBJ2-1, with D possibly being TRBD2 (5 bases). Deletions cut 4 bases from V and 10 bases from J, with 11 bases between. The V gene's germline CDR1 is MNHEY and CDR2 SMNVEV (reference sequence). The CDR3 covers 12 residues. In DNA form, the CDR3 reads TGTGCCAGCAGTTCCCCCCGACTAGAGCAGTTCTTC. It translates to CASSSPRLEQFF.

This clonotype was observed a few times. The chain links TRBV7-9 to TRBJ1-4; TRBD1 is a possible D gene (5 bases). Germline V gives CDR1 SEHNR, CDR2 FQNEAQ (reference sequence). The V end lost 5 bases, the J end lost 5 bases, and 12 bases lay between the germline ends. This CDR3 region has 14 residues. CDR3: CASSAVGANEKLFF. DNA for the CDR3: TGTGCCAGCAGCGCAGTCGGGGCAAATGAAAAACTGTTTTTT.

This clonotype was detected a few times. V usage is TRBV7-3 and J usage is TRBJ2-1; possible D gene TRBD1, 5 bases. CDR3 size: 17 residues. Germline-derived CDR1 and CDR2 are SGHTA and FQGTGA. V was pared by 0 bases and J by 2 bases, with 14 bases between. The CDR3 is CASSLTRQTLTYNEQFF. Here the CDR3 DNA reads TGTGCCAGCAGCTTAACAAGACAGACTTTAACCTACAATGAGCAGTTCTTC.

There are a few counts of this clonotype. The chain employs TRBV19 and TRBJ2-1, with TRBD1 matching over 9 bases. The CDR3 is 14 amino acids. Unmatched junction bases numbered 6, after V lost 5 bases and J lost 7 bases. Germline V gene lookup returns CDR1 LNHDA and CDR2 SQIVND (reference sequence). The CDR3 is CASSPSDRGNEQFF. The CDR3 DNA reads TGTGCCAGTAGTCCCTCGGACAGGGGTAATGAGCAGTTCTTC.